Included here is one T cell receptor beta chain sequence, with context. What it recognizes is unknown. This CDR3 comprises 15 residues. The junction had 7 bases not matched to a gene; V was cut back by 5 bases and J by 2 bases. Germline V gene data show CDR1 as MNHNS and CDR2 as SASEGT. The entry originates in a study of cytomegalovirus exposure and HLA in healthy donors. This table comes from immunoSEQ multiplex PCR, and its TCRdb copy is limited to in-frame clones, with some not included. The profile shows 300,000 to 450,000 clones, about nine tenths of them singletons. Whole-study results and caveats: Accounts indicate the classifier identified cytomegalovirus status with strong specificity and sensitivity. Confirmation in vitro established that a few CMV-associated chains were specific for CMV antigens.

This clonotype was sampled from a woman in her late teens or twenties in good health and CMV-seronegative. The V call is TRBV6-1, the J call TRBJ2-5; TRBD2 matches 8 bases. The sample consisted of PBMCs. CDR3 residues: CASSNRGGQQETQYF. In nucleotides, the CDR3 is TGTGCCAGCAGTAACCGGGGGGGGCAGCAAGAGACCCAGTACTTC.